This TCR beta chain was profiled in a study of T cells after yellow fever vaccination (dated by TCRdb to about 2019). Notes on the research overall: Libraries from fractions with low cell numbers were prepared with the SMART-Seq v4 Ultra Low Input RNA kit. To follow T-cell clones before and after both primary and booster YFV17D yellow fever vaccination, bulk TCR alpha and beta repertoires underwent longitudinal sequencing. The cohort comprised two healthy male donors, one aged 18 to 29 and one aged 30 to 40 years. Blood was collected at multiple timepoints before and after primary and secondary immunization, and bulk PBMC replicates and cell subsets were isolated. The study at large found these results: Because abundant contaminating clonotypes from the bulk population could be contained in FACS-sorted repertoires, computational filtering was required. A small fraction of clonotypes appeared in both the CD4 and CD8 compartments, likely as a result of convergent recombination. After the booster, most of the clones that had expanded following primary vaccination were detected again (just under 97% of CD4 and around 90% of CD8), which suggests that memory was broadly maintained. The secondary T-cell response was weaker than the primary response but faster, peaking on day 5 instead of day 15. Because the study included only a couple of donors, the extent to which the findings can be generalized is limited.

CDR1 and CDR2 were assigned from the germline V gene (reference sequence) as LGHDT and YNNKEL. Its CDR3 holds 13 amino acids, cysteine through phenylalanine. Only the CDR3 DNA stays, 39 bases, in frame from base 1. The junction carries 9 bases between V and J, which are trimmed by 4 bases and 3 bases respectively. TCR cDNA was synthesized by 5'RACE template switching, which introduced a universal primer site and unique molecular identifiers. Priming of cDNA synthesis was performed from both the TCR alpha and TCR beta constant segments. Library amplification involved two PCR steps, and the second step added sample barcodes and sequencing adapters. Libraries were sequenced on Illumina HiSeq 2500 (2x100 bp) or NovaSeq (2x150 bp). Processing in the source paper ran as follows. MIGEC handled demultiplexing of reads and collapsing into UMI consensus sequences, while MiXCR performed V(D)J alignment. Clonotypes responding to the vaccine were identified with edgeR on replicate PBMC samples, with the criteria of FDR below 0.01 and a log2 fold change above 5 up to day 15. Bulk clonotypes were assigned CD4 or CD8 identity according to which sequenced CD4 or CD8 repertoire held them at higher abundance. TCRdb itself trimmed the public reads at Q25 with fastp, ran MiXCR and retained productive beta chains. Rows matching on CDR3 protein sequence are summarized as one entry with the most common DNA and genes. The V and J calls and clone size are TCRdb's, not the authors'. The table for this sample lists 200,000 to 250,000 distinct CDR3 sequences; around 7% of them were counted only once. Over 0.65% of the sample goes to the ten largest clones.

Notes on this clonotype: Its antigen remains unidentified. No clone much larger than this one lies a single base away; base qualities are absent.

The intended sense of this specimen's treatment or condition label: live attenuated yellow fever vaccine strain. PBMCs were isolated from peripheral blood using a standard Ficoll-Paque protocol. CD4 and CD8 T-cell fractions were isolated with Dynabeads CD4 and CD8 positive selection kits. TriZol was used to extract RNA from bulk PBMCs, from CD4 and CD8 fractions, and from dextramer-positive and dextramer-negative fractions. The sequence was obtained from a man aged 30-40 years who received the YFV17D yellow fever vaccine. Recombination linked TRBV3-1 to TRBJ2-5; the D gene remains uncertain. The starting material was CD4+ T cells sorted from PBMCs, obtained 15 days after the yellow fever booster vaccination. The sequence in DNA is TGTGCCAGCAGCCCTTGGATAGAAGAGACCCAGTACTTC. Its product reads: CASSPWIEETQYF.